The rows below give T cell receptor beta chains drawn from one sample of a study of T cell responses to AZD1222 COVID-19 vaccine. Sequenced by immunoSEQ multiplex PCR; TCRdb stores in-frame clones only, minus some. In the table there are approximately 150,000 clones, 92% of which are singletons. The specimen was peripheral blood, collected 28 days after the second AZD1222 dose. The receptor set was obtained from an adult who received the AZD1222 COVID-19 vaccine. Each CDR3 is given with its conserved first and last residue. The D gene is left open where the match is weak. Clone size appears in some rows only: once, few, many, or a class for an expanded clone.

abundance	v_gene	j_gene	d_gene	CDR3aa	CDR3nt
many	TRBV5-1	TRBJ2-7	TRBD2	CASSQQRGASYEQYF	TGCGCCAGCAGCCAACAGCGGGGGGCGTCCTACGAGCAGTACTTC
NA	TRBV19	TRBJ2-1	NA	CASSIALGRRTTYNEQFF	TGTGCCAGTAGTATAGCCCTCGGACGGAGAACCACGTACAATGAGCAGTTCTTC
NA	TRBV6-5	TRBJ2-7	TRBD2	CASSYERDSYEQYF	TGTGCCAGCAGTTACGAGCGGGACTCCTACGAGCAGTACTTC
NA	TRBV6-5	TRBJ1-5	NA	CASSKSPAPGGPQHF	TGTGCCAGCAGTAAATCCCCAGCCCCCGGAGGGCCCCAGCATTTT
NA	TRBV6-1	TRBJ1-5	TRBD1	CASSDTGGSRSPQHF	TGTGCCAGCAGTGACACAGGGGGATCTCGGTCGCCCCAGCATTTT
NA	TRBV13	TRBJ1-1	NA	CASSLDAGLNTEAFF	TGTGCCAGCAGCCTTGACGCAGGATTGAACACTGAAGCTTTCTTT
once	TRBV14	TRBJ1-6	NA	CASSLLISSPLHF	TGTGCCAGCAGCCTGCTGATCTCTTCACCCCTCCACTTT
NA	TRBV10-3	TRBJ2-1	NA	CAISPGWGATENEQFF	TGTGCCATCAGCCCAGGTTGGGGGGCAACTGAGAATGAGCAGTTCTTC
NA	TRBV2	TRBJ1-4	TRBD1	CASSEDRGGEKLFF	TGTGCCAGCAGTGAAGACAGGGGCGGAGAAAAACTGTTTTTT
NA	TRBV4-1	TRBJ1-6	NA	CASSQAGPGNSPLHF	TGCGCCAGCAGCCAAGCCGGACCGGGTAATTCACCCCTCCACTTT
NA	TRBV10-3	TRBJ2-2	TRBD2	CAISQGVSGGGTGELFF	TGTGCCATCAGCCAAGGCGTTAGCGGGGGAGGGACCGGGGAGCTGTTTTTT
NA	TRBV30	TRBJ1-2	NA	CAWGSLGGTGGYTF	TGTGCCTGGGGTTCGCTGGGAGGGACCGGAGGCTACACCTTC
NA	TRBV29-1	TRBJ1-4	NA	CSAGDGEKLFF	TGCAGCGCCGGAGATGGGGAAAAACTGTTTTTT
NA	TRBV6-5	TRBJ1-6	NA	CASSQGYNSPLHF	TGTGCCAGCAGCCAGGGGTACAATTCACCCCTCCACTTT
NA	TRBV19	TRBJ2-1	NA	CASSFQGETYNEQFF	TGTGCCAGTAGTTTTCAAGGGGAAACCTACAATGAGCAGTTCTTC
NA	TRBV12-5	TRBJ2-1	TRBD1	CASGLVNPRQGATGNEQFF	TGTGCTAGTGGTCTAGTAAATCCTCGACAGGGGGCCACCGGCAATGAGCAGTTCTTC
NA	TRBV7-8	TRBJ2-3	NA	CASSPTGGGRTDTQYF	TGTGCCAGCAGCCCCACTGGAGGAGGTCGCACAGATACGCAGTATTTT
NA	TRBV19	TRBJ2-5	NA	CASSIVRGRGETQYF	TGTGCCAGTAGTATAGTTAGGGGACGGGGGGAGACCCAGTACTTC
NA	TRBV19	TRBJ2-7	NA	CASSPTDTGNYEQYF	TGTGCCAGTAGTCCTACCGACACAGGGAACTACGAGCAGTACTTC
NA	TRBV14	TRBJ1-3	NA	CASSQDAGRNTIYF	TGTGCCAGCAGCCAAGATGCAGGGAGAAACACCATATATTTT